Listed below are T cell receptor beta chains from one sample, sequenced in a study of T cell repertoires in cytomegalovirus infection. Using its own MiXCR run on the reads, TCRdb lists one record per CDR3 protein. The table includes some 220,000 distinct CDR3 sequences, around an eighth detected once. The sequenced sample consisted of PBMCs. These receptors all come from a human donor in good health (CMV status not recorded). Some clones in this sample may be carry-over from other donors' samples. The CDR3 runs from the conserved cysteine through the conserved F or W. The D gene is left open where the match is weak. Rows give clone size only sometimes, using once, few, many, or a class for an expanded clone.

>TRBD2|TRBV7-3|many|TRBJ2-5
TGTGCCAGCAACCCCGGGGGGAAAGAGACCCAGTACTTC
CASNPGGKETQYF
>TRBD2|TRBV7-2|many|TRBJ2-1
TGTGCCAGCAGCTTAAGGGCTAGCGGGAGCTCCTACAATGAGCAGTTCTTC
CASSLRASGSSYNEQFF
>-|TRBV4-2|few|TRBJ2-5
TGTGCCAGCAGCCCAGGTGCCCCGGGGGAGACCCAGTACTTC
CASSPGAPGETQYF
>-|TRBV2|many|TRBJ2-3
TGTGCCAGCACCCAGGACAACACAGATACGCAGTATTTT
CASTQDNTDTQYF
>-|TRBV12-3/TRBV12-4|-|TRBJ1-2
TGTGCCAGCAGACCCGACAGGAATGCTAACTATGGCTACACCTTC
CASRPDRNANYGYTF
>TRBD2|TRBV2|-|TRBJ2-3
TGTGCCAGCAGGCCCAGCGGGGCTGATACGCAGTATTTT
CASRPSGADTQYF
>-|TRBV5-4|few|TRBJ2-5
TGTGCCAGCAGCTTGGGAGGACACTCCCGGGAGACCCAGTACTTC
CASSLGGHSRETQYF
>-|TRBV20-1|-|TRBJ2-4
TGCAGTGCTAGAGGGACTCAGGCCAAAAACATTCAGTACTTC
CSARGTQAKNIQYF
>-|TRBV5-1|-|TRBJ1-1
TGCGCCAGCAGCACAGAGATTAACACTGAAGCTTTCTTT
CASSTEINTEAFF
>TRBD1|TRBV28|many|TRBJ1-2
TGTGCCAGCAGGGGGCCGGGACAGGGAGTCTATGGCTACACCTTC
CASRGPGQGVYGYTF
>-|TRBV29-1|-|TRBJ1-1
TGCAGCGTCCCAAAGCCGAACACTGAAGCTTTCTTT
CSVPKPNTEAFF
>-|TRBV28|-|TRBJ2-7
TGTGCCAGCAGTTTAAAGCAGGGGCCTATCTACGAGCAGTACTTC
CASSLKQGPIYEQYF
>TRBD1|TRBV20-1|-|TRBJ1-2
TGCAGTGCGCTTACCGGGACAGGATTTACCTTTAACTATGGCTACACCTTC
CSALTGTGFTFNYGYTF
>TRBD2|TRBV14|few|TRBJ2-3
TGTGCCAGCAGCCGCAATAGACTAGCGGGGGGCTCCACAGATACGCAGTATTTT
CASSRNRLAGGSTDTQYF
>-|TRBV29-1|many|TRBJ2-3
TGCAGCGTTGATGGCCAGGGTGCGGATACGCAGTATTTT
CSVDGQGADTQYF
>TRBD1|TRBV4-3|many|TRBJ1-6
TGCGCCAGCAGCGCCACCGGGACAGGGACGGGGCCCCTCCACTTT
CASSATGTGTGPLHF
>-|TRBV7-2|many|TRBJ1-5
TGTGCCAGCAAGGCAGGGGTAGACGGCCAGCCCCAGCATTTT
CASKAGVDGQPQHF
>-|TRBV29-1|-|TRBJ2-1
TGCAGCGTTTCCGGACGGGGCTACAATGAGCAGTTCTTC
CSVSGRGYNEQFF
>-|TRBV6-2/TRBV6-3|many|TRBJ2-7
TGTGCCAGCAGATCCGACAGGGACTTATACGAGCAGTACTTC
CASRSDRDLYEQYF
>-|TRBV2|few|TRBJ1-4
TGTGCCAGCAGTGAAGTTCTGGGGGCTAATGAAAAACTGTTTTTT
CASSEVLGANEKLFF
>-|TRBV2|many|TRBJ2-3
TGTGCCAGCAGTGAACTGGGGCCTACAGATACGCAGTATTTT
CASSELGPTDTQYF
>TRBD1|TRBV6-4|-|TRBJ2-6
TGTGCCAGCAGTGCAGGGGGTGGGGCCAACGTCCTGACTTTC
CASSAGGGANVLTF
>-|TRBV19|few|TRBJ1-1
TGTGCCAGTAGGAAGGGCACTGAAGCTTTCTTT
CASRKGTEAFF
>-|TRBV3-1|-|TRBJ2-7
TGTGCCAGCAGCCAAGATCAGAACGCCTACGAGCAGTACTTC
CASSQDQNAYEQYF
>-|TRBV5-6|-|TRBJ2-7
TGTGCCAGCCGTGCATCTTTCGGCGGCGAGCAGTACTTC
CASRASFGGEQYF
>-|TRBV28|many|TRBJ1-6
TGTGCCAGCAGTACCCCGGCGGGATCACCTTCACCCCTCCACTTT
CASSTPAGSPSPLHF
>-|TRBV7-4|-|TRBJ2-7
TGTGCCAGCAGCTTCCAGGGACTTGGCCTCGAGCAGTACTTC
CASSFQGLGLEQYF
>-|TRBV5-5|-|TRBJ2-3
TGTGCCAGCAGCTTGGGCTGGACAAGCACAGATACGCAGTATTTT
CASSLGWTSTDTQYF
>TRBD2|TRBV29-1|-|TRBJ2-3
TGCAGCGGGCGAGGTGGGCGGGAGGGCACAGATACGCAGTATTTT
CSGRGGREGTDTQYF
>TRBD2|TRBV11-2|many|TRBJ2-1
TGTGCCAGCAGCTCGGGACTAGCGGCGTACAATGAGCAGTTCTTC
CASSSGLAAYNEQFF
>-|TRBV6-6|-|TRBJ1-1
TGTGCCAGCAGTGGGCCATCATCCCTCACTGAAGCTTTCTTT
CASSGPSSLTEAFF
>TRBD2|TRBV2|-|TRBJ2-1
TGTGCCAGCAGTGTGCGGGGGGACAATGAGCAGTTCTTC
CASSVRGDNEQFF
>-|TRBV6-1|many|TRBJ2-6
TGTGCCAGCAGTGCCAGGGAGAGTGGGGCCAACGTCCTGACTTTC
CASSARESGANVLTF
>TRBD2|TRBV11-3|-|TRBJ2-2
TGTGCCAGCAGCCGGGGACTAGCGGGGACCGGGGAGCTGTTTTTT
CASSRGLAGTGELFF
>-|TRBV7-2|many|TRBJ2-7
TGTGCCAGCAGCTTAGGACCTAGCTCCTACGAGCAGTACTTC
CASSLGPSSYEQYF
>-|TRBV12-3/TRBV12-4|-|TRBJ2-2
TGTGCCAGCAGTCGCGGGGCCTACACCGGGGAGCTGTTTTTT
CASSRGAYTGELFF
>TRBD1|TRBV7-2|many|TRBJ2-2
TGTGCCAGCAGCCCGGACAGGAGGTCGGTCGGGGAGCTGTTTTTT
CASSPDRRSVGELFF
>-|TRBV7-3|-|TRBJ2-7
TGTGCCAGCAGCTTGCAGGTGGCGAATCCCTACGAGCAGTACTTC
CASSLQVANPYEQYF
>TRBD1|TRBV5-5|few|TRBJ2-1
TGTGCCAGCAGCTTGGAGGGGGCATTCTCCTACAATGAGCAGTTCTTC
CASSLEGAFSYNEQFF
>TRBD1|TRBV10-3|many|TRBJ1-4
TGTGCCATCAGCCACACAGGGGCAGGGACTAATGAAAAACTGTTTTTT
CAISHTGAGTNEKLFF
>-|TRBV7-9|many|TRBJ2-7
TGTGCCAGCAGCTTAGAGACTTACTACGAGCAGTACTTC
CASSLETYYEQYF
>-|TRBV6-4|-|TRBJ1-1
TGTGCCAGCAGGGACGATGGTTGGATAGCTTTCTTT
CASRDDGWIAFF
>TRBD1|TRBV28|-|TRBJ2-1
TGTGCCAGCAGTTTCGATCATCGGACAGGATACAATGAGCAGTTCTTC
CASSFDHRTGYNEQFF
>-|TRBV7-9|many|TRBJ1-1
TGTGCCAGCAGCTTAACGTTGGTGAACACTGAAGCTTTCTTT
CASSLTLVNTEAFF
>-|TRBV7-2|many|TRBJ1-2
TGTGCCAGCAGCTTAGAAGGGACACGACTCGGCTACACCTTC
CASSLEGTRLGYTF
>-|TRBV7-9|-|TRBJ2-7
TGTGCCAGCTCTTCATTCCGGGCCAAGCCCTTAGGGGAGCAGTACTTC
CASSSFRAKPLGEQYF
>-|TRBV7-9|many|TRBJ2-5
TGTGCCAGCAGCCTACCAAGTATAGCGATAGAGACCCAGTACTTC
CASSLPSIAIETQYF
>TRBD1|TRBV7-3|many|TRBJ1-2
TGTGCCAGCAGCCCGGGACAGGGAGGCTACACCTTC
CASSPGQGGYTF
>TRBD1|TRBV7-2|many|TRBJ1-3
TGTGCCAGCAGCTTAGCGCAGGGGGCCAACACCATATATTTT
CASSLAQGANTIYF
>TRBD1|TRBV5-3|-|TRBJ1-2
TGTGCCAGCAGCTTGGGAGGGGGCGCTGACTATGGCTACACCTTC
CASSLGGGADYGYTF